The 15 T cell receptor beta chains reported below all come from one sample, sequenced in a study of vaccination and CD4 T cells after COVID-19. These receptors' targets are unknown. The Oncomine TCR Beta short-read assay was what sequenced the DNA obtained from cultured CD4+ T cells. TCRdb re-called the PCR reads with MiXCR, one entry per CDR3 protein. The data hold around 12,000 distinct CDR3 sequences, with roughly 48% observed a single time. The treatment is: roughly 10-day PBMC culture with coronavirus spike peptide pools or control peptides (ViraFEST assay). Sequencing input: CD4+ T cells from blood, cultured in vitro. These receptors were collected from a human donor who had recovered from COVID-19.

The V gene is TRBV3-1, the J gene TRBJ1-1, with TRBD1 as a possible D gene (6 bases). The CDR3 is 15 amino acids. Looked up from germline, CDR1 is LGHDT and CDR2 is YNNKEL (reference sequence). V was trimmed by 4 bases and J by 1 base, leaving 13 bases between them. CDR3 DNA sequence: TGTGCCAGCAGCCTCACTCCACAGGGGAACACTGAAGCTTTCTTT. Translation: CASSLTPQGNTEAFF.

The J gene is TRBJ2-7, the V gene TRBV6-1, with 8 positions matching TRBD1. Per the germline V gene, CDR1 is MNHNS and CDR2 is SASEGT. The CDR3 totals 14 residues. Germline trimming cut 2 bases from V and 1 base from J; bases unmatched to any gene: 1. The chain's CDR3 is CASSERDRSYEQYF. The CDR3 DNA reads TGTGCCAGCAGTGAACGGGACAGGTCCTACGAGCAGTACTTC.

The V gene is TRBV10-3, the J gene TRBJ2-4; TRBD2 matches 8 bases. This CDR3 is built from 17 residues. V lost 0 bases and J lost 6; bases outside the gene matches: 10. Germline lookup yields CDR1 ENHRY and CDR2 SYGVKD. The CDR3 nucleotides read TGTGCCATCAGTGAGTCTAGAGCGGGGGTCGGGGCAAACATTCAGTACTTC. Residues: CAISESRAGVGANIQYF.

This chain uses TRBV6-2 or TRBV6-3 with TRBJ2-2; D perhaps matches TRBD1 (5 bases). Trimming took off 6 bases at V and 0 bases at J, with 17 bases between the two ends. The germline V gene has CDR1 MNHEY and CDR2 SVGEGT. The CDR3 length is 17 residues. The CDR3 DNA reads as TGTGCCAGCAGCCGCGTCCCAGGGTTCGCGAACACCGGGGAGCTGTTTTTT. The encoded protein is CASSRVPGFANTGELFF.

The chain recombines TRBV7-8 with TRBJ2-6; the D is unclear. The CDR3 has 15 residues. Trimming stripped 3 bases from V and 3 bases from J, with 9 bases between. From germline, CDR1 is SGHVS and CDR2 FQNEAQ. The CDR3 spells CASSFGFIGANVLTF. CDR3 nucleotide sequence: TGTGCCAGCAGCTTTGGGTTTATTGGGGCCAACGTCCTGACTTTC.

This clonotype was counted a few times. This chain uses TRBV6-1 with TRBJ2-7; D uncertain. Between the trimmed V and J ends, which lost 9 bases and 7 bases, there was a span of 28 bases. CDR3 length equals 16 residues. CDR1 is MNHNS and CDR2 is SASEGT in the germline V gene. CDR3 region: CASYDPIQVRAREQYF. CDR3 sequence (DNA): TGTGCCAGTTACGACCCAATCCAGGTAAGAGCACGGGAGCAGTACTTC.

This clonotype was observed a handful of times. J is TRBJ1-1 and V is TRBV2; no firm D call. Germline V gene lookup returns CDR1 SNHLY and CDR2 FYNNEI. The length of the CDR3 is 13 residues. V lost 2 bases and J lost 5, with 9 bases in between. CDR3 protein: CASSEYRVTEAFF. The CDR3 nucleotides read TGTGCCAGCAGTGAATATAGGGTAACTGAAGCTTTCTTT.

This clonotype was counted a few times. The J gene is TRBJ2-4, the V gene TRBV20-1, with 7 bases matching TRBD1. Per the germline V gene, CDR1 is DFQATT and CDR2 is SNEGSKA (reference sequence). The CDR3 contains 14 residues. V lost 6 bases and J lost 6; bases outside the gene matches: 11. The CDR3 DNA is TGCAGTGCAACCCCGGGACAGCAATTAAACATTCAGTACTTC. Translating gives CSATPGQQLNIQYF.

This clonotype was seen only once. The V gene is TRBV28, the J gene TRBJ1-2; no reliable D call. The CDR3 contains 13 residues. V lost 3 bases and J 4 bases, leaving 9 bases between the germline ends. Germline CDR1 MDHEN, CDR2 SYDVKM. CDR3 amino acids: CASSLAEVYGYTF. The DNA of the CDR3 is TGTGCCAGCAGTTTGGCGGAGGTCTATGGCTACACCTTC.

The V and J genes are TRBV7-9 and TRBJ2-6; D gene ambiguous. Germline values: CDR1 SEHNR, CDR2 FQNEAQ (reference sequence). The V gene lost 3 bases and the J gene lost 1 base, with 7 bases spanning the gap. This CDR3 has 15 residues. CDR3 DNA: TGTGCCAGCAGCTTTCCCGGATCTGGGGCCAACGTCCTGACTTTC. It encodes CASSFPGSGANVLTF.

The chain links TRBV7-9 to TRBJ2-5; D possibly corresponds to TRBD1 (7 bases). This CDR3 has 14 residues. CDR1 and CDR2 (germline): SEHNR, FQNEAQ (reference sequence). Trimming stripped 1 base from V and 3 bases from J, with 9 bases between. In DNA, the CDR3 is TGTGCCAGCAGCTTAGGCGGGACAGAAGAGACCCAGTACTTC. Translated, it gives CASSLGGTEETQYF.

The V gene is TRBV20-1, the J gene TRBJ1-1, with TRBD1 as a possible D gene (5 bases). The germline gives CDR1 DFQATT, CDR2 SNEGSKA (reference sequence). This CDR3 comprises 15 residues. The CDR3 sequence is CNPKWRGRGRTEAFF. In DNA, the CDR3 is TGCAACCCAAAATGGAGAGGGAGGGGAAGGACTGAAGCTTTCTTT.

This chain joins TRBV5-4 and TRBJ2-3; TRBD2 matches 8 bases. The V segment lost 7 bases and the J segment 5 bases; nucleotides outside the gene matches: 9. The CDR3 sequence is 14 residues long. Germline values: CDR1 SGHNT, CDR2 YYREEE (reference sequence). CDR3 loop: CASAISGNGDTQYF. CDR3 nucleotide sequence: TGTGCCAGCGCGATTAGCGGGAATGGAGATACGCAGTATTTT. Filled out from reference TRBV5-4 and TRBJ2-3, the complete variable domain reads ETGVTQSPTHLIKTRGQQVTLRCSSQSGHNTVSWYQQALGQGPQFIFQYYREEENGRGNFPPRFSGLQFPNYSSELNVNALELDDSALYLCASAISGNGDTQYFGPGTRLTVL.

V usage is TRBV6-1 and J usage is TRBJ2-7; 9 bases fit TRBD2. The length of the CDR3 is 14 residues. V shed 6 bases, J shed 0 bases, and the junction held 3 bases outside the gene matches. Germline CDR1 MNHNS, CDR2 SASEGT. CDR3 in DNA: TGTGCCAGCAGGCTAGCGGGAAACTCCTACGAGCAGTACTTC. Its translation is CASRLAGNSYEQYF.

The chain is built from TRBV7-2 and TRBJ2-4; D call uncertain. Germline V gives CDR1 SGHTA, CDR2 FQGNSA. There are 14 residues in the CDR3. V was shortened by 3 bases and J by 2 bases, with 8 bases between the two germline ends. This chain's CDR3 is CASSLLGTKNIQYF. Written as DNA, the CDR3 is TGTGCCAGCAGCTTGTTAGGAACCAAAAACATTCAGTACTTC.